Listed here are 20 T cell receptor beta chains from one sample, sequenced in a study of T cell repertoires in cytomegalovirus infection. MiXCR, applied by TCRdb to the reads, yields one record per CDR3 protein. The sample shows approximately 500,000 distinct CDR3 sequences, about a quarter of them seen only once. The sample consisted of PBMCs. The receptor source for this set is a human donor in good health (CMV status not recorded). Some clones in this sample may be carry-over from other donors' samples.

The chain links TRBV25-1 to TRBJ1-5, with D hard to call. CDR1 MGHDK and CDR2 SYGVNS come from the germline V gene. Between the trimmed V and J ends, which lost 8 bases and 9 bases, there was a span of 8 bases. The CDR3 length is 10 residues. Here the CDR3 reads CASLPRPQHF. In nucleotides, the CDR3 is TGTGCCAGCCTTCCTAGGCCCCAGCATTTT. Supplemented by reference TRBV25-1 and TRBJ1-5, the full variable domain reads EADIYQTPRYLVIGTGKKITLECSQTMGHDKMYWYQQDPGMELHLIHYSYGVNSTEKGDLSSESTVSRIRTEHFPLTLESARPSHTSQYLCASLPRPQHFGDGTRLSIL.

The V gene is TRBV5-4, the J gene TRBJ2-3; 11 bases line up with TRBD2. The V gene's germline CDR1 is SGHNT and CDR2 YYREEE (reference sequence). The length of the CDR3 is 16 residues. With V trimmed by 4 bases and J by 5 bases, 9 bases remained unmatched. This CDR3 is CASSQVAGGPGDTQYF. CDR3 bases: TGTGCCAGCAGCCAAGTAGCGGGAGGGCCTGGAGATACGCAGTATTTT.

In this sample, this clonotype turned up many times. The chain employs TRBV7-3 and TRBJ2-2, with 16 nucleotides matching TRBD2. CDR1 and CDR2 from the germline V gene are SGHTA and FQGTGA. The CDR3 loop spans 18 amino acids. V lost 8 bases to trimming and J lost 4 bases; unmatched junction nucleotides: 10. The CDR3 nucleotides read TGTGCCAGCGGACCGGGACTAGCGGGAGGGCCGGGCACCGGGGAGCTGTTTTTT. Its translation is CASGPGLAGGPGTGELFF.

V usage is TRBV5-5 and J usage is TRBJ2-2; TRBD2 matches at 9 bases. Trimming took 4 bases from V and 4 from J; bases not matched to a gene: 5. Germline V CDR1 and CDR2: SGHKS, YYEKEE (reference sequence). This CDR3 is built from 15 residues. CDR3 in amino acids: CASSQREAGTGELFF. For the CDR3, the DNA is TGTGCCAGCAGCCAGCGGGAGGCAGGCACCGGGGAGCTGTTTTTT. Using reference TRBV5-5 and TRBJ2-2 for the parts outside the CDR3, the full variable domain is DAGVTQSPTHLIKTRGQQVTLRCSPISGHKSVSWYQQVLGQGPQFIFQYYEKEERGRGNFPDRFSARQFPNYSSELNVNALLLGDSALYLCASSQREAGTGELFFGEGSRLTVL.

This rearrangement joins TRBV6-5 to TRBJ1-2; TRBD1 is a possible D gene (5 bases). V was trimmed by 2 bases and J by 3 bases, leaving 10 bases between them. This CDR3 contains 14 residues. Germline V gene sequence: CDR1 MNHEY, CDR2 SVGAGI. The CDR3 here is CASSYKAGDYGYTF. CDR3 in DNA: TGTGCCAGCAGTTACAAGGCGGGGGACTATGGCTACACCTTC.

This chain uses TRBV5-1 with TRBJ2-2; D is possibly TRBD1 (6 bases). The V end was cut by 1 base, the J end by 4 bases, with 11 bases between. The CDR3 sequence is 15 residues long. Germline values: CDR1 SGHRS, CDR2 YFSETQ. The CDR3 DNA sequence: TGCGCCAGCAGCTTGTTACAGGGCGGCACCGGGGAGCTGTTTTTT. Its protein is CASSLLQGGTGELFF. The full variable domain, rest sourced from reference TRBV5-1 and TRBJ2-2, is KAGVTQTPRYLIKTRGQQVTLSCSPISGHRSVSWYQQTPGQGLQFLFEYFSETQRNKGNFPGRFSGRQFSNSRSEMNVSTLELGDSALYLCASSLLQGGTGELFFGEGSRLTVL.

This chain links TRBV29-1 with TRBJ2-5; D might be TRBD1 (6 bases). V lost 0 bases to trimming and J lost 7 bases, with 18 bases between them. The germline V gene encodes CDR1 SQVTM and CDR2 ANQGSEA. The CDR3 is made up of 15 amino acids. CDR3 amino acids: CSVEDGQSGKTTQYF. DNA for the CDR3: TGCAGCGTTGAAGATGGACAGAGCGGCAAGACGACCCAGTACTTC.

This clonotype was seen at least ten times. This chain links TRBV7-2 with TRBJ1-1; D unresolved. The V and J ends lost 1 base and 7 bases respectively, with 10 bases between them. The germline V gene encodes CDR1 SGHTA and CDR2 FQGNSA. This CDR3 contains 13 residues. Here the CDR3 DNA reads TGTGCCAGCAGCTTAGATCGGGGTATTGAAGCTTTCTTT. Residues: CASSLDRGIEAFF.

The CDR3 sequence is CASIRAPEAFF. Written as DNA, the CDR3 is TGTGCCAGTATCCGGGCCCCTGAAGCTTTCTTT. This chain links TRBV19 with TRBJ1-1, with no clear D. Per the germline V gene, CDR1 is LNHDA and CDR2 is SQIVND (reference sequence). Trimming cost V 7 bases and J 6 bases, with 9 bases left between them. The CDR3 has 11 residues. Variable domain in full (rest from reference TRBV19 and TRBJ1-1): DGGITQSPKYLFRKEGQNVTLSCEQNLNHDAMYWYRQDPGQGLRLIYYSQIVNDFQKGDIAEGYSVSREKKESFPLTVTSAQKNPTAFYLCASIRAPEAFFGQGTRLTVV.

Only a few counts were recorded for this clonotype. The V and J genes are TRBV7-9 and TRBJ2-7, with TRBD2 matching 12 bases. The V gene end was trimmed by 0 bases and the J gene end by 5 bases; junction bases not matched to a gene: 2. CDR3 length: 15 residues. Germline loops: CDR1 SEHNR, CDR2 FQNEAQ (reference sequence). CDR3 loop: CASSLALAGGDEQYV. The CDR3 DNA is TGTGCCAGCAGCTTAGCCCTAGCGGGAGGGGACGAGCAGTACGTC.

This clonotype was observed a handful of times. The chain carries TRBV7-9 and TRBJ2-3, with 9 bases that match TRBD2. Germline V gives CDR1 SEHNR, CDR2 FQNEAQ (reference sequence). This CDR3 has 15 residues. V dropped 2 bases and J dropped 2; count of bases not matched to a gene: 2. The CDR3 DNA reads as TGTGCCAGCAGCTTATCTAGCGGGACCACAGATACGCAGTATTTT. As protein: CASSLSSGTTDTQYF.

The V and J genes are TRBV12-3 or TRBV12-4 and TRBJ2-1; no clear D gene. V lost 5 bases and J lost 8, with 7 bases in between. This CDR3 contains 11 residues. CDR3 amino acids: CASSLRDEQFF. The CDR3, as DNA: TGTGCCAGCAGTCTAAGGGATGAGCAGTTCTTC.

The chain links TRBV6-2 or TRBV6-3 to TRBJ2-1; 10 bases fit TRBD2. This CDR3 spans 15 amino acids. Germline V gene sequence: CDR1 MNHEY, CDR2 SVGEGT. V lost 8 bases, J lost 7 bases, and 11 bases stayed unmatched. The CDR3 sequence: CASWGLAGVANEQFF. The CDR3, as DNA: TGTGCCAGCTGGGGGCTAGCGGGAGTGGCAAATGAGCAGTTCTTC.

This clonotype was detected only a few times. The gene calls are TRBV4-1 and TRBJ2-2; 8 bases line up with TRBD1. The CDR3 runs 17 residues. Germline trimming cut 4 bases from V and 6 bases from J; bases unmatched to any gene: 13. Germline V gene lookup returns CDR1 MGHRA and CDR2 YSYEKL. This CDR3 reads CASSLRTGPDRAGELFF. The CDR3, as DNA: TGCGCCAGCAGCCTTCGGACAGGGCCGGACCGTGCCGGGGAGCTGTTTTTT.

This clonotype was observed a few times. The rearrangement links TRBV14 to TRBJ2-3; 10 nucleotides line up with TRBD2. CDR1 and CDR2 from the germline V gene are SGHDN and FVKESK. The V segment lost 0 bases and the J segment 2 bases; nucleotides outside the gene matches: 8. The CDR3 runs 18 residues. CDR3 DNA: TGTGCCAGCAGCCAAGATTTTGGGCTAGCGGGAGACACAGATACGCAGTATTTT. It encodes CASSQDFGLAGDTDTQYF.

This clonotype has a handful of counts. This chain joins TRBV6-2 or TRBV6-3 and TRBJ2-5; 10 bases agree with TRBD1. The CDR3 sequence is 14 residues long. Per the germline V gene, CDR1 is MNHEY and CDR2 is SVGEGT. The V and J ends lost 5 bases and 6 bases, in that order; junction bases with no gene match: 6. CDR3 nucleotides: TGTGCCAGCAGTCAAGGGGGACAGGGGAAGACCCAGTACTTC. It translates to CASSQGGQGKTQYF.

This sequence joins TRBV11-2 and TRBJ2-7; 7 nucleotides agree with TRBD1. V shed 5 bases and J 6 bases; nucleotides not matched to a gene: 4. This CDR3 has 12 amino acids. Per germline, CDR1 SGHAT and CDR2 FQNNGV. In nucleotides, the CDR3 is TGTGCCAGCAGCCAGGGGGTAGCCGAGCAGTACGTC. Translation gives CASSQGVAEQYV.

This clonotype was seen more than once but under ten times. The J gene is TRBJ1-1, the V gene TRBV7-2, with 9 bases aligning to TRBD1. V trimming: 5 bases; J trimming: 3 bases; junction bases outside the gene matches: 4. Per the germline V gene, CDR1 is SGHTA and CDR2 is FQGNSA. This CDR3 region has 14 residues. In DNA, the CDR3 is TGTGCCAGCAGCGCGGACAGGGGAGACACTGAAGCTTTCTTT. Protein: CASSADRGDTEAFF.

The rearrangement links TRBV4-3 to TRBJ2-1; 8 nucleotides match TRBD2. V shed 4 bases, J shed 2 bases, and the junction held 7 bases outside the gene matches. This CDR3 has 16 amino acids. CDR1 is LGHNA, CDR2 YSLEER, per germline. The CDR3 nucleotides are TGCGCCAGCAGCCCCATAGCGGGAATTGCCTACAATGAGCAGTTCTTC. Protein product: CASSPIAGIAYNEQFF.

This clonotype was counted many times. The J gene is TRBJ2-5, the V gene TRBV2; D gene uncertain. V lost 5 bases to trimming and J lost 4 bases, with 2 bases between them. The CDR3 has 10 residues. Germline-derived CDR1 and CDR2 are SNHLY and FYNNEI. The DNA for the CDR3 is TGTGCCAGCAGTAGAGAGACCCAGTACTTC. Protein: CASSRETQYF. Looking up the rest from reference TRBV2 and TRBJ2-5 gives the full variable domain: EPEVTQTPSHQVTQMGQEVILRCVPISNHLYFYWYRQILGQKVEFLVSFYNNEISEKSEIFDDQFSVERPDGSNFTLKIRSTKLEDSAMYFCASSRETQYFGPGTRLLVL.